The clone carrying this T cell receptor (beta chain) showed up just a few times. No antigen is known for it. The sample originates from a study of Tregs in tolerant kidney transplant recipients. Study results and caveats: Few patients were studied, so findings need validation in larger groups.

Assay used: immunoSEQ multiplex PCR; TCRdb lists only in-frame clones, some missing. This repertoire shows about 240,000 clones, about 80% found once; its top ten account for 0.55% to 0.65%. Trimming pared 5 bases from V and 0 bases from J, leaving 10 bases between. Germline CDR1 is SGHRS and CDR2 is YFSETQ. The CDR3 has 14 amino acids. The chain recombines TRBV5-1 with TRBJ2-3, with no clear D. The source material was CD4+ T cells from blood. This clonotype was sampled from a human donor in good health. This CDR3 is CASSQIGSTDTQYF. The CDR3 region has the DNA TGCGCCAGCAGTCAAATCGGCAGCACAGATACGCAGTATTTT.